In its sample, the clone carrying this T cell receptor beta chain was seen once. A read error is possible here, since a much larger clone lies one base away. Investigators took RNA and DNA out together from about 20-30 mg of unsorted bulk tissue. Every one of the tumor samples had a viable tumor cell content above 75%. The sample comes from a study of tumor-infiltrating lymphocytes in primary liver carcinoma. About the research overall: The cohort included men and women aged 30 to 69 years.

The investigators made TCR beta cDNA from approximately 0.5 ug total RNA, using a constant-region primer. The TCR beta library was amplified through three nested multiplex PCR rounds in a modified ARM-PCR procedure. Each CDR3 protein is one row after TCRdb ran MiXCR on the multiplex PCR reads. The repertoire has about 100,000 distinct CDR3 sequences, 65% to 75% of them found once; the top ten carry roughly 12%. The TCR comes from an older woman with primary liver carcinoma and hepatitis B virus infection. Input material: liver tumor tissue from sampling region 2. The subset denotes: tumor region T2, inferior pole.

The DNA of the CDR3 is TGTGCCAGCAGTCTAGCGGGAGGGCTCTTTGAGCACTTCTTC. Protein product: CASSLAGGLFEHFF. V gene TRBV28 combines with J gene TRBJ2-1, with 12 bases identical to TRBD2. Germline CDR1 and CDR2: MDHEN and SYDVKM. The CDR3 is made up of 14 amino acids.